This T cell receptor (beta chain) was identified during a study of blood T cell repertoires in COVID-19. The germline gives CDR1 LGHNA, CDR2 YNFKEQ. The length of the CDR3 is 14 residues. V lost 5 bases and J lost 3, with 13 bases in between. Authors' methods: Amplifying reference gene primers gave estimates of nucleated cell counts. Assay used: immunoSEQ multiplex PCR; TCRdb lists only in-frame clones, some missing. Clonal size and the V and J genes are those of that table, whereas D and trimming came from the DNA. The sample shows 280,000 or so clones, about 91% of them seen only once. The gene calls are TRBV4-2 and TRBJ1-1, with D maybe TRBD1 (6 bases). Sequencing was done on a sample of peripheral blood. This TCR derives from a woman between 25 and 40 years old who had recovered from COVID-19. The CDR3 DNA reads TGTGCCAGCAGCAGGGTTGAGGGGGACACTGAAGCTTTCTTT. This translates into CASSRVEGDTEAFF.